This TCR beta chain was recorded in a study of shared clonotypes between healthy human individuals. In regard to this clone: The antigen is undetermined.

The method was immunoSEQ multiplex PCR; TCRdb's version includes in-frame clones alone and lacks a portion of them. The repertoire has over a million clones, roughly 95% of them found once; the top ten carry approximately 1%. General observations from the study: Non-shared clonotypes were found to have lower generation probabilities than the clonotypes that were shared by all four of the sorted-subset donors.

The study drew its donors from healthy HIV-negative adults without recent acute infections or vaccinations. Input material: naive CD4+ T cells sorted from blood. The subset here: CD45RA+ positively selected. The receptor comes from a man aged 25 to 40 in good health.

CDR3 bases: TGTGCCAGCAGGGAGGACAGGGGGCGGGTAGATACGCAGTATTTT. It codes for CASREDRGRVDTQYF. The rearrangement links TRBV2 to TRBJ2-3, with 11 bases that match TRBD1. V gave up 6 bases and J gave up 5 bases; unmatched junction bases: 7. CDR3 size: 15 residues. Germline V gene lookup returns CDR1 SNHLY and CDR2 FYNNEI.